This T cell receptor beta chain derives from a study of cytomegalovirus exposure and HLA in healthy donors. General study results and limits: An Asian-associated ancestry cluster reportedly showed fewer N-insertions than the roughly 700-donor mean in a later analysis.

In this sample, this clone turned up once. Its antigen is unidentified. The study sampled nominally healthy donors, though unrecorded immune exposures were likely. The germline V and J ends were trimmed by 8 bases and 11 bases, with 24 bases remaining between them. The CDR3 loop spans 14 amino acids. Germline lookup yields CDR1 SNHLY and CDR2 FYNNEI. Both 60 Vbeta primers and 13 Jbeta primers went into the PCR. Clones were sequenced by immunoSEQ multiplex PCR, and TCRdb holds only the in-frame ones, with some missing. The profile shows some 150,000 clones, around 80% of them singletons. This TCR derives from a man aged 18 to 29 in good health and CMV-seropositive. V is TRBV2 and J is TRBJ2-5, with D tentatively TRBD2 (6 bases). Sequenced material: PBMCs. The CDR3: CASAGGGQALEQYF. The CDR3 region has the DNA TGTGCCAGCGCCGGTGGAGGGCAGGCCTTGGAGCAGTACTTC. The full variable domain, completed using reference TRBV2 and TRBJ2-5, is EPEVTQTPSHQVTQMGQEVILRCVPISNHLYFYWYRQILGQKVEFLVSFYNNEISEKSEIFDDQFSVERPDGSNFTLKIRSTKLEDSAMYFCASAGGGQALEQYFGPGTRLLVL.